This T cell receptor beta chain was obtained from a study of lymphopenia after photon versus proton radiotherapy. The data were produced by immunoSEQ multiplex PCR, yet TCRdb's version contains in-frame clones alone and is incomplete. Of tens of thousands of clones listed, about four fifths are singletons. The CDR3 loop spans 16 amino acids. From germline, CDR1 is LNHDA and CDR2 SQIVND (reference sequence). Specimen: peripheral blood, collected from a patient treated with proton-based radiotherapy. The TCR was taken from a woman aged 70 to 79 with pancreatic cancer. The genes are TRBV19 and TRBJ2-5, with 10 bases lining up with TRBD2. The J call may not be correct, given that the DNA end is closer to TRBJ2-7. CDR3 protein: CASSIDSGRPTYEQYF. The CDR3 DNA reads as TGTGCCAGTAGTATAGATAGCGGGAGGCCAACCTACGAGCAGTACTTC.